These 13 T cell receptor beta chains share one sample of origin, sequenced in a study of T cell responses to AZD1222 COVID-19 vaccine. Sequencing was performed with immunoSEQ multiplex PCR; in TCRdb, only in-frame clones are kept and a portion is missing. The sample includes 140,000 or so clones, more than 70% of them seen just once. The sequences come from peripheral blood, collected 28 days after the second AZD1222 dose. The receptor source for this set is an adult who received the AZD1222 COVID-19 vaccine.

Turning to this clone: The sample carries other DNA sequences with the same CDR3. The CDR3 region is CASSLLMNTEAFF. CDR3 nucleotide sequence: TGTGCCAGCAGTTTATTGATGAACACTGAAGCTTTCTTT. The chain carries TRBV12-3 or TRBV12-4 and TRBJ1-1; D gene unclear. Trimming shortened V by 2 bases and J by 0 bases, and 4 bases separated the two germline ends. This CDR3 is built from 13 residues.

This rearrangement joins TRBV5-6 to TRBJ2-3; TRBD2 agrees at 10 bases. Germline V gene lookup returns CDR1 SGHDT and CDR2 YYEEEE. The V segment lost 4 bases and the J segment 9 bases; nucleotides outside the gene matches: 8. The CDR3 covers 14 residues. Here the CDR3 DNA reads TGTGCCAGCAGCGTGCCTACACTAGCGGGAACGCAGTATTTT. Protein sequence: CASSVPTLAGTQYF.

The chain couples TRBV5-1 to TRBJ2-2, with a tentative D call TRBD1 (6 bases). Per germline, CDR1 SGHRS and CDR2 YFSETQ. The V end lost 4 bases, the J end lost 4 bases, and 20 bases lay between the germline ends. There are 17 residues in the CDR3. The CDR3 DNA sequence: TGCGCCAGCAGCCCGTCGTCGATAGGGGGTATCACCGGGGAGCTGTTTTTT. It specifies CASSPSSIGGITGELFF.

The rearrangement uses TRBV2 and TRBJ1-2; possibly TRBD1 for D (6 bases). The CDR3 is 15 amino acids. The germline gives CDR1 SNHLY, CDR2 FYNNEI. V dropped 4 bases and J dropped 8 bases, with 20 bases sitting between them. CDR3 DNA sequence: TGTGCCAGCAGTGTAACCGACAGGCCGGCACAGGGCTACACCTTC. Encoded protein: CASSVTDRPAQGYTF.

This chain uses TRBV5-1 with TRBJ1-4; the D is unclear. Trimming shortened V by 4 bases and J by 6 bases, and 10 bases separated the two germline ends. The CDR3 is 13 residues long. Per germline, CDR1 SGHRS and CDR2 YFSETQ. CDR3 sequence (DNA): TGCGCCAGCAGCCTAGGTTCGGATGAAAAACTGTTTTTT. This translates into CASSLGSDEKLFF.

This chain joins TRBV6-5 and TRBJ2-5, with D possibly being TRBD1 (7 bases). CDR3 length: 15 amino acids. The V gene lost 0 bases and the J gene lost 3 bases, with 11 bases spanning the gap. Germline assignment: CDR1 MNHEY and CDR2 SVGAGI. CDR3 loop: CASSYSGGTEETQYF. The CDR3 DNA follows: TGTGCCAGCAGTTACTCGGGCGGGACAGAAGAGACCCAGTACTTC.

The rearrangement uses TRBV11-3 and TRBJ2-1; D is unresolved. Per germline, CDR1 SGHNT and CDR2 YENEEA. V lost 4 bases and J lost 3, with 4 bases in between. This CDR3 comprises 12 residues. The CDR3 region is CASSSVYNEQFF. CDR3 bases: TGTGCCAGCAGCTCAGTCTACAATGAGCAGTTCTTC. Complete variable domain (other parts from reference TRBV11-3 and TRBJ2-1): EAGVVQSPRYKIIEKKQPVAFWCNPISGHNTLYWYLQNLGQGPELLIRYENEEAVDDSQLPKDRFSAERLKGVDSTLKIQPAELGDSAVYLCASSSVYNEQFFGPGTRLTVL.

The V and J genes are TRBV18 and TRBJ1-1, with D maybe TRBD1 (5 bases). The CDR3 contains 17 residues. Looked up from germline, CDR1 is KGHSH and CDR2 is LQKENI. V lost 4 bases to trimming and J lost 5 bases, with 23 bases between them. The chain's CDR3 is CASSLRQRQTSGTEAFF. The CDR3 region has the DNA TGTGCCAGCTCACTACGACAGCGTCAAACTTCGGGGACTGAAGCTTTCTTT.

The chain links TRBV5-6 to TRBJ1-3, with 10 bases fitting TRBD1. Trimming took 1 base from V and 0 from J; bases not matched to a gene: 4. Germline V gene lookup returns CDR1 SGHDT and CDR2 YYEEEE. This CDR3 contains 17 residues. The CDR3 DNA reads TGTGCCAGCAGCTTGAGACAGGGGGCTCACTCTGGAAACACCATATATTTT. Its protein is CASSLRQGAHSGNTIYF.

This chain links TRBV27 with TRBJ2-7; D may match TRBD1 or TRBD2 (5 bases each). Per the germline V gene, CDR1 is MNHEY and CDR2 is SMNVEV (reference sequence). V gave up 6 bases and J gave up 2 bases, with 8 bases separating them. This CDR3 is built from 12 residues. CDR3 in amino acids: CASRGTPYEQYF. The CDR3 DNA is TGTGCCAGCAGGGGGACCCCCTACGAGCAGTACTTC.

V is TRBV7-9 and J is TRBJ2-2; no firm D call. Trimming took 3 bases from V and 7 from J, leaving 3 bases between them. Germline CDR1 is SEHNR and CDR2 is FQNEAQ (reference sequence). The CDR3 is 11 amino acids. CDR3 bases: TGTGCCAGCAGCTTCCACGGGGAGCTGTTTTTT. Its translation is CASSFHGELFF.

The V call is TRBV2, the J call TRBJ2-7; D gene ambiguous. Germline CDR1 is SNHLY and CDR2 is FYNNEI. Trimming stripped 5 bases from V and 1 base from J, with 12 bases between. This CDR3 contains 14 residues. The DNA for the CDR3 is TGTGCCAGCAGTCCTTATGATCCTTCCTACGAGCAGTACTTC. It translates to CASSPYDPSYEQYF.

V and J are TRBV9 and TRBJ2-2; 10 bases align to TRBD2. Germline V gene sequence: CDR1 SGDLS, CDR2 YYNGEE. The CDR3 is 17 residues long. J gave up 2 bases and V 7 bases, and 11 bases lay outside the gene matches. The CDR3 spells CASSIFLAGVNTGELFF. The CDR3, as DNA: TGTGCCAGCTCAATATTTCTAGCGGGGGTTAACACCGGGGAGCTGTTTTTT.